The rows below give T cell receptor beta chains drawn from one sample of a study of blood T cell repertoires in COVID-19. The protocol was immunoSEQ multiplex PCR, while the TCRdb copy is restricted to in-frame clones and leaves out a portion. The sample holds 110,000 to 150,000 clones, 85% to 90% seen once. Input material: peripheral blood. The receptors originated from a human donor in a cohort sampled during active COVID-19. CDR3s include the opening cysteine and the closing phenylalanine or tryptophan. D genes are given only for firm matches. Size is stated for part of the rows, as once, few or many counts, or as a class when the clone is expanded.

cdr3_length,d_call,v_call,j_call,clone_size,cdr3_aa,cdr3_nt
18,-,TRBV6-1,TRBJ1-5,once,CASSDGWRSRASRQPQHF,TGTGCCAGCAGTGATGGTTGGCGGAGCAGGGCCTCGCGGCAGCCCCAGCATTTT
15,TRBD1,TRBV7-9,TRBJ1-1,-,CASSLDRTGRPEAFF,TGTGCCAGCAGCTTAGACCGGACAGGGCGTCCTGAAGCTTTCTTT
14,-,TRBV28,TRBJ1-4,-,CASTSGGPNEKLFF,TGTGCCAGCACCTCCGGGGGACCTAATGAAAAACTGTTTTTT
14,-,TRBV27,TRBJ2-2,-,CASSSGRNTGELFF,TGTGCCAGCAGCTCAGGGCGGAACACCGGGGAGCTGTTTTTT
15,TRBD2,TRBV30,TRBJ2-5,-,CAWSDMTSGLETQYF,TGTGCCTGGAGTGATATGACTAGCGGGTTGGAGACCCAGTACTTC
13,TRBD2,TRBV29-1,TRBJ2-2,-,CSVGTSGNGELFF,TGCAGCGTAGGGACTAGCGGGAACGGGGAGCTGTTTTTT
15,TRBD2,TRBV15,TRBJ2-7,-,CATSREPSGPYEQYF,TGTGCCACCAGCAGAGAGCCTAGCGGACCCTACGAGCAGTACTTC
13,-,TRBV5-1,TRBJ2-1,-,CASSLARDNEQFF,TGCGCCAGCAGCTTGGCCCGGGACAATGAGCAGTTCTTC
13,-,TRBV7-8,TRBJ2-7,-,CASSKGGLYEQYF,TGTGCCAGCAGCAAGGGAGGTCTTTACGAGCAGTACTTC
16,TRBD1,TRBV7-2,TRBJ2-5,-,CASSLGGQGASETQYF,TGTGCCAGCAGCTTAGGGGGACAGGGGGCATCGGAGACCCAGTACTTC
15,TRBD2,TRBV2,TRBJ2-5,-,CASSEGGLATETQYF,TGTGCCAGCAGTGAAGGGGGACTAGCGACGGAGACCCAGTACTTC
15,-,TRBV7-3,TRBJ2-2,-,CASSLIAGNTGELFF,TGTGCCAGCAGCTTAATCGCGGGCAACACCGGGGAGCTGTTTTTT
13,-,TRBV2,TRBJ1-1,once,CASSATGNTEAFF,TGTGCCAGCAGCGCAACAGGGAACACTGAAGCTTTCTTT
16,TRBD1,TRBV15,TRBJ2-1,-,CATSGTGTGIYNEQFF,TGTGCCACCAGCGGGACCGGGACAGGGATCTACAATGAGCAGTTCTTC